The source of this T cell receptor beta chain is a study of regulatory T cells in long-lasting Graves disease. Whole-study context: Patients with persistent Graves' disease had over 5 years of antithyroid drugs and persistent TSH receptor antibodies. Broader study findings: Persistent disease preferred TRBV28, TRBJ1-2 and TRBJ2-5; new disease, TRBV20-1 and TRBJ2-1. Persistent patients shared more public clonotypes (2,741) than newly diagnosed patients (approximately 1,000).

As to time point: persistent/refractory GD, antithyroid drugs over 5 years with positive TRAb. Scientists built the TCR library using RNA that was extracted from PBMCs. In Xi'an, China, an endocrinology department was the source of patients. CDR3-region Arm-PCR and iRepertoire HTBI primers produced the TCR beta libraries. Using its own MiXCR run on the multiplex PCR reads, TCRdb lists one record per CDR3 protein. The sample shows 500,000 to 800,000 distinct CDR3 sequences, approximately 29% of them seen only once. A word on this clonotype: Its cognate antigen is unknown.

The CDR3 is 15 residues long. In germline, CDR1 is SEHNR, CDR2 FQNEAQ (reference sequence). Trimming shortened V by 5 bases and J by 6 bases, and 16 bases separated the two germline ends. This chain links TRBV7-9 with TRBJ1-4; possible D gene TRBD1, 5 bases. Sequenced here: peripheral blood mononuclear cells (PBMCs), sampled when the disease was refractory, from a patient treated with antithyroid drugs. The sequence came from a female donor with Graves disease. Here the CDR3 reads CASSGLGHGDEKLFF. The CDR3 nucleotides are TGTGCCAGCAGCGGGCTGGGGCACGGGGATGAAAAACTGTTTTTT.